A selection of T cell receptor beta chains follows, all from one sample in a study of T cell responses to AZD1222 COVID-19 vaccine. Profiling relied on immunoSEQ multiplex PCR, and the TCRdb table lists in-frame clones only, not all of them. Of over 85,000 clones in the sample, approximately 90% were seen once. The sequencing used peripheral blood, collected on day 0 of AZD1222 vaccination. All receptors derive from an adult in good health. CDR3s include the opening cysteine and the closing phenylalanine or tryptophan. D genes are given only for firm matches. A clone size is listed for some rows: how often the clone was seen (once, few, many), or a class if it is expanded.

CDR3nt,CDR3aa,abundance,v_gene,j_gene,d_gene
TGTGCTAGCAGCAAGGACAGGGCCCAGCATCAGTACTTC,CASSKDRAQHQYF,.,TRBV7-7,TRBJ2-7,TRBD1
TGTGCCAGCAGCTGGACAGGGGGCGCGGGTCAGCCCCAGCATTTT,CASSWTGGAGQPQHF,.,TRBV6-5,TRBJ1-5,TRBD1
TGTGCCAGCAGCAAAGGGACAGGGGGCCAGAACACTGAAGCTTTCTTT,CASSKGTGGQNTEAFF,.,TRBV5-4,TRBJ1-1,TRBD1
TGTGCCAGCAAATGGGGAGCAGGTCAGCCCCAGCATTTT,CASKWGAGQPQHF,.,TRBV6-5,TRBJ1-5,.
TGTGCCACCAGTGATCCGGGACTAGCGGGCCAGAGCTCCTACAATGAGCAGTTCTTC,CATSDPGLAGQSSYNEQFF,.,TRBV24-1,TRBJ2-1,TRBD2
TGTGCCAGCAGCACCGGACAGGACCTACCCCTCCACTTT,CASSTGQDLPLHF,.,TRBV7-8,TRBJ1-6,TRBD1
TGTGCCAGCAGCCATGGGGAGACCCAGTACTTC,CASSHGETQYF,.,TRBV3-1/TRBV3-2,TRBJ2-5,.
TGTGCCAGCAGCCCCAGGGGATACACGAACACTGAAGCTTTCTTT,CASSPRGYTNTEAFF,.,TRBV9,TRBJ1-1,.
TGTGCCAGCAGTTTATCGGGCAGAGCGGGCTATAGCAATCAGCCCCAGCATTTT,CASSLSGRAGYSNQPQHF,.,TRBV28,TRBJ1-5,.
TGCAGTGCCATGACAGGGTCTGGCTACACCTTC,CSAMTGSGYTF,.,TRBV20-1,TRBJ1-2,TRBD1
TGTGCCAGCAGCCGGGGGATGGGCACAGATACGCAGTATTTT,CASSRGMGTDTQYF,once,TRBV5-4,TRBJ2-3,.
TGCAGTGCTAGTTTGCGGGCGGAAAGCACAGATACGCAGTATTTT,CSASLRAESTDTQYF,.,TRBV20-1,TRBJ2-3,.
TGTGCCTGGAGTGGGCAGGGGGACTACGAGCAGTACTTC,CAWSGQGDYEQYF,.,TRBV30,TRBJ2-7,TRBD1
TGCGCCAGCAGCTTTGCAGGTCTGAACACCGGGGAGCTGTTTTTT,CASSFAGLNTGELFF,.,TRBV5-1,TRBJ2-2,.
TGTGCCAGCAGCGCCAAGGGTAGCGGGAGATACGAGCAGTACTTC,CASSAKGSGRYEQYF,.,TRBV2,TRBJ2-7,TRBD2
TGTGCCAGCAGCTTCCGAACTAGTTTCCACAATGAGCAGTTCTTC,CASSFRTSFHNEQFF,.,TRBV5-6,TRBJ2-1,.
TGTGCCAGCAGCAGGGGGATGAACACTGAAGCTTTCTTT,CASSRGMNTEAFF,.,TRBV6-5,TRBJ1-1,TRBD1
TGTGCCAGCAGTTTGGGGGGCTCTAACTATGGCTACACCTTC,CASSLGGSNYGYTF,.,TRBV28,TRBJ1-2,.
TGTGCCAGCAGCTACGGAGGGCCCAATTCACCCCTCCACTTT,CASSYGGPNSPLHF,.,TRBV7-9,TRBJ1-6,.
TGTGCCAGCAGCGGATCCGGGACATTATATGGCTACACCTTC,CASSGSGTLYGYTF,few,TRBV9,TRBJ1-2,.
TGTGCCAGCAGCTTACTCGGAACCGATGAGCAGTTCTTC,CASSLLGTDEQFF,.,TRBV7-3,TRBJ2-1,.
TGCGCCAGCAGCCACCGGGCTGTCACAGATACGCAGTATTTT,CASSHRAVTDTQYF,few,TRBV4-1,TRBJ2-3,.
TGTGCCAGCAGTTTAATGAACACTGAAGCTTTCTTT,CASSLMNTEAFF,.,TRBV28,TRBJ1-1,.
TGTGCCAGCAGCAGCCGACAGGGAGTAGGAAAACTGTTTTTT,CASSSRQGVGKLFF,.,TRBV6-5,TRBJ1-4,TRBD1
TGCAGCGTTTGGACTAGCGGAGGGAATGAGCAGTTCTTC,CSVWTSGGNEQFF,.,TRBV29-1,TRBJ2-1,TRBD2
TGTGCCAGCAGTGACTCCAGAAATTCACCCCTCCACTTT,CASSDSRNSPLHF,.,TRBV6-4,TRBJ1-6,.
TGTGCCAGCAGTTACTCGAAAAGCGCAGGGAGAGGAGAACTGTTTTTT,CASSYSKSAGRGELFF,.,TRBV6-5,TRBJ1-4,.
TGTGCCAGCAGTTACGGGCAGGGGGCATACGAGCAGTACTTC,CASSYGQGAYEQYF,.,TRBV6-2/TRBV6-3,TRBJ2-7,TRBD1
TGTGCCAGCAGTCCGGCAGGAACTAATGAAAAACTGTTTTTT,CASSPAGTNEKLFF,.,TRBV6-5,TRBJ1-4,.
TGTGCCAGTAGCGACAGGGGCCGTCTCTATGGCTACACCTTC,CASSDRGRLYGYTF,.,TRBV19,TRBJ1-2,TRBD1
TGCGCCAGCAACGGCGGGAGTTATGGGGAGCAGTTCTTC,CASNGGSYGEQFF,once,TRBV5-1,TRBJ2-1,TRBD2
TGTGCCAGCAGTTTAGAGGGTCAGGCAAATTCACCCCTCCACTTT,CASSLEGQANSPLHF,once,TRBV28,TRBJ1-6,.
TGTGCCAGCAGTTCCCGCCACAGTGGAAACACCATATATTTT,CASSSRHSGNTIYF,.,TRBV28,TRBJ1-3,.